One and the same sample provided the 19 T cell receptor beta chains below, sequenced in a study of CD8+CD57+ T cells in acquired aplastic anemia. The template used for profiling TCR beta VDJ and CDR3 was genomic DNA. One entry per CDR3 protein results from TCRdb running MiXCR on the reads. The table records about 170,000 distinct CDR3 sequences, 35% to 55% of them present only once. Source material: sorted CD4+, CD8+, or CD8+CD57+ T cells (not recorded which) from PBMCs. The receptors here all came from a human donor in good health.

This clonotype was detected only a few times. The chain combines TRBV7-9 with TRBJ2-7, with D possibly called TRBD1 or TRBD2 (6 bases each). CDR3 length: 13 amino acids. V dropped 5 bases and J dropped 5 bases, with 13 bases sitting between them. CDR1 SEHNR and CDR2 FQNEAQ come from the germline V gene (reference sequence). CDR3 sequence reads: CASSLRGGNEQYF. In DNA form, the CDR3 reads TGTGCCAGCAGCCTCCGAGGGGGGAACGAGCAGTACTTC.

This chain uses TRBV15 with TRBJ2-7; 7 positions agree with TRBD1. The CDR3 sequence is 15 residues long. Germline V gene sequence: CDR1 LNHNV, CDR2 YYDKDF (reference sequence). With V trimmed by 3 bases and J by 1 base, 6 bases remained unmatched. The chain's CDR3 is CATSRGTASSYEQYF. CDR3 nucleotides: TGTGCCACCAGCAGGGGGACAGCATCGTCCTACGAGCAGTACTTC. Drawing the rest from reference TRBV15 and TRBJ2-7, the complete variable domain is DAMVIQNPRYQVTQFGKPVTLSCSQTLNHNVMYWYQQKSSQAPKLLFHYYDKDFNNEADTPDNFQSRRPNTSFCFLDIRSPGLGDTAMYLCATSRGTASSYEQYFGPGTRLTVT.

The rearrangement joins TRBV7-8 to TRBJ2-7; D not resolved. Germline V lookup: CDR1 SGHVS, CDR2 FQNEAQ. This CDR3 is 13 amino acids long. The V and J ends lost 5 bases and 2 bases respectively, with 10 bases between them. CDR3 residues: CASSPVGTYEQYF. CDR3 DNA: TGTGCCAGCAGCCCCGTAGGAACCTACGAGCAGTACTTC.

This clonotype was picked up many times. This chain links TRBV24-1 with TRBJ2-3; 11 bases match TRBD1. J lost 4 bases, V lost 5 bases, and 4 bases had no gene match. The CDR3 loop spans 15 amino acids. The germline CDR1 and CDR2 sequences are KGHDR and SFDVKD. CDR3 sequence reads: CATSAGTGGPDTQYF. The CDR3 coding sequence is TGTGCCACCAGTGCCGGGACAGGGGGTCCAGATACGCAGTATTTT.

This clonotype was seen repeatedly, ten times or more. This chain uses TRBV10-1 with TRBJ1-5, with TRBD1 matching 7 bases. Trimming took 4 bases from V and 5 from J; bases not matched to a gene: 11. The V gene's germline CDR1 is WNHNN and CDR2 SYGVQD (reference sequence). This CDR3 has 16 residues. The CDR3 coding sequence is TGCGCCAGCAGTGGACAGGGTAGGGAGAAAGATCAGCCCCAGCATTTT. Translated: CASSGQGREKDQPQHF.

The chain recombines TRBV11-2 with TRBJ2-1, with 15 bases that match TRBD2. The CDR3 loop spans 17 amino acids. Germline V CDR1 and CDR2: SGHAT, FQNNGV. After removal of 5 bases from V and 8 bases from J, the junction contained 10 bases not matched to a gene. DNA for the CDR3: TGTGCCAGCAGCCGGACCGGGACTAGCGGGGGGAAGTATGAGCAGTTCTTC. Protein product: CASSRTGTSGGKYEQFF.

This clonotype was found many times. This chain joins TRBV19 and TRBJ1-1; D is unresolved. Germline lookup yields CDR1 LNHDA and CDR2 SQIVND (reference sequence). The CDR3 has 13 amino acids. The V end was cut by 11 bases, the J end by 1 base, with 14 bases between. The CDR3 reads CASCPRQNTEAFF. CDR3 nucleotides: TGTGCCTCTTGCCCGAGACAGAACACTGAAGCTTTCTTT. Supplemented by reference TRBV19 and TRBJ1-1, the full variable domain reads DGGITQSPKYLFRKEGQNVTLSCEQNLNHDAMYWYRQDPGQGLRLIYYSQIVNDFQKGDIAEGYSVSREKKESFPLTVTSAQKNPTAFYLCASCPRQNTEAFFGQGTRLTVV.

This rearrangement joins TRBV10-2 to TRBJ2-7, with D perhaps matching TRBD2 (6 bases). Germline V CDR1 and CDR2: WSHSY, SAAADI. The CDR3 runs 12 residues. Trimming left V 2 bases short and J 7 bases short, with 9 bases between. The CDR3: CASSEAGGEQYF. The CDR3 DNA reads as TGCGCCAGCAGTGAGGCAGGAGGGGAGCAGTACTTC.

This sequence joins TRBV7-3 and TRBJ2-2; 10 nucleotides align to TRBD2. This CDR3 has 17 residues. Germline V lookup: CDR1 SGHTA, CDR2 FQGTGA. Unmatched junction bases numbered 15, after V lost 4 bases and J lost 10 bases. The CDR3 here is CASSSRGDSGRAVELFF. In DNA form, the CDR3 reads TGTGCCAGCAGCTCCCGAGGGGACAGCGGGAGGGCCGTGGAGCTGTTTTTT.

V and J are TRBV29-1 and TRBJ2-5; 7 bases map to TRBD2. The ends lost 4 bases at V and 1 base at J; junction bases unmatched: 6. Germline-derived CDR1 and CDR2 are SQVTM and ANQGSEA. CDR3 length: 14 amino acids. CDR3 amino acids: CSVGIRGGQETQYF. The CDR3, as DNA: TGCAGCGTTGGAATTCGCGGGGGCCAAGAGACCCAGTACTTC.

CDR3 loop: CASTPSANEQFF. In DNA, the CDR3 is TGTGCCAGCACCCCTAGCGCCAATGAGCAGTTCTTC. V and J are TRBV2 and TRBJ2-1, with D tentatively TRBD2 (6 bases). In germline, CDR1 is SNHLY, CDR2 FYNNEI. The germline V and J ends were trimmed by 7 bases and 6 bases, with 10 bases remaining between them. This CDR3 contains 12 residues.

The chain uses TRBV10-3 and TRBJ2-7; the match to TRBD2 covers 8 bases. Germline V lookup: CDR1 ENHRY, CDR2 SYGVKD. After removal of 2 bases from V and 7 bases from J, the junction contained 7 bases not matched to a gene. CDR3 length: 14 amino acids. The CDR3: CAISEREGLREQYF. The CDR3, as DNA: TGTGCCATCAGTGAGCGGGAGGGCCTTAGGGAGCAGTACTTC.

Here the CDR3 reads CASGLQVHNEKLFF. The CDR3 nucleotides read TGTGCCAGCGGTTTACAGGTCCATAATGAAAAACTGTTTTTT. V usage is TRBV2 and J usage is TRBJ1-4; a possible D gene is TRBD1 (5 bases). The CDR3 loop spans 14 amino acids. In germline, CDR1 is SNHLY, CDR2 FYNNEI. Between the trimmed V and J ends, which lost 8 bases and 4 bases, there was a span of 14 bases.

This clonotype was seen at least ten times. The chain has TRBV14 and TRBJ1-2; no firm D call. The CDR3 is 13 amino acids. V dropped 2 bases and J dropped 4 bases, with 8 bases sitting between them. CDR1 and CDR2 (germline): SGHDN, FVKESK. The chain's CDR3 is CASSQSPLYGYTF. CDR3 nucleotide sequence: TGTGCCAGCAGCCAATCCCCGCTCTATGGCTACACCTTC.

The chain joins TRBV20-1 to TRBJ2-7; D could derive from TRBD1 or TRBD2 (6 bases each). Looked up from germline, CDR1 is DFQATT and CDR2 is SNEGSKA (reference sequence). Trimming cost V 0 bases and J 0 bases, with 9 bases left between them. The CDR3 runs 14 residues. CDR3 in DNA: TGCAGTGCTAGAGATGGGGGGCTCTCCTACGAGCAGTACTTC. Translated, it gives CSARDGGLSYEQYF.

In its sample, this clonotype was seen many times. CDR3 in DNA: TGTGCCAGCAGTCCTACAGGGGGCAGGGACACTGAAGCTTTCTTT. Its translation is CASSPTGGRDTEAFF. The V gene is TRBV7-2, the J gene TRBJ1-1, with TRBD1 matching over 9 bases. CDR1 and CDR2 (germline): SGHTA, FQGNSA. This CDR3 is 15 amino acids long. Unmatched junction bases numbered 8, after V lost 6 bases and J lost 3 bases. Complete variable domain (other parts from reference TRBV7-2 and TRBJ1-1): GAGVSQSPSNKVTEKGKDVELRCDPISGHTALYWYRQSLGQGLEFLIYFQGNSAPDKSGLPSDRFSAERTGGSVSTLTIQRTQQEDSAVYLCASSPTGGRDTEAFFGQGTRLTVV.

This clonotype showed up just a few times. The gene calls are TRBV7-2 and TRBJ2-7, with 11 bases aligning to TRBD1. Germline V gene data show CDR1 as SGHTA and CDR2 as FQGNSA. The V and J ends lost 6 bases and 2 bases, in that order; junction bases with no gene match: 6. The CDR3 has 15 residues. The CDR3 sequence: CASSSRTGGAYEQYF. In DNA form, the CDR3 reads TGTGCCAGCAGTTCCAGGACAGGGGGCGCCTACGAGCAGTACTTC. Full variable domain (rest looked up from reference TRBV7-2 and TRBJ2-7): GAGVSQSPSNKVTEKGKDVELRCDPISGHTALYWYRQSLGQGLEFLIYFQGNSAPDKSGLPSDRFSAERTGGSVSTLTIQRTQQEDSAVYLCASSSRTGGAYEQYFGPGTRLTVT.

This clonotype was counted many times. The rearrangement links TRBV6-5 to TRBJ2-5, with 7 bases that match TRBD2. CDR1 is MNHEY and CDR2 is SVGAGI in the germline V gene. The CDR3 consists of 14 residues. The J segment lost 5 bases and the V segment lost 1 base, leaving 4 bases of the junction unmatched. CDR3 in amino acids: CASSYLVGGETQYF. CDR3 in DNA: TGTGCCAGCAGTTACTTGGTGGGAGGGGAGACCCAGTACTTC.

The chain combines TRBV24-1 with TRBJ2-3; no clear D. The CDR3 loop spans 17 amino acids. Germline V CDR1 and CDR2: KGHDR, SFDVKD. V was cut by 6 bases and J by 1 base, with 19 bases left in between. CDR3 sequence reads: CATSTPERARGTDTQYF. CDR3 coding DNA: TGTGCCACCAGTACCCCGGAGAGAGCCCGGGGCACAGATACGCAGTATTTT.